This T cell receptor beta chain comes out of a study of identical twins' blood T cells. Across the whole study: Some 50 million reads covered six alpha-chain and six beta-chain libraries.

Libraries were made from RNA as TCR cDNA, using a modified protocol. In the original processing: Per-library CDR3 reads ranged about 2.2 to 4 million; clonotypes, ~90,000 to ~550,000. TCRdb ran MiXCR on the 5' RACE reads and lists one entry per CDR3 protein. The V and J calls and clone size come from TCRdb's table, not from the authors' own analysis. The sample includes about 370,000 distinct CDR3 sequences, around 30% of them seen just once. V shed 7 bases, J shed 10 bases, and the junction held 17 bases outside the gene matches. The length of the CDR3 is 16 residues. Per germline, CDR1 LNHDA and CDR2 SQIVND (reference sequence). Study conclusions and caveats: Twins reportedly had markedly more similar V usage than unrelated donors, even among out-of-frame TCRbeta clonotypes.

Comments on this clonotype: Its cognate antigen is unknown.

The chain combines TRBV19 with TRBJ2-1, with 9 bases matching TRBD2. This receptor was taken from a woman aged 18-49 years in good health. What was sequenced was PBMCs. The CDR3, as DNA: TGTGCCAGTAAAGTGGGGCTAGCGGGAACCCTTGGGGAGCAGTTCTTC. As protein: CASKVGLAGTLGEQFF.